Below are 3 T cell receptor beta chains sequenced from a single sample in a study of cytomegalovirus exposure and HLA in healthy donors (dated by TCRdb to 2016 to 2017). Library preparation used the immunoSEQ multiplex PCR assay. For the multiplex PCR, a mixture combining 60 forward primers for TCR Vbeta segments and 13 reverse primers for TCR Jbeta segments was used. The immuneACCESS repertoire file appears here via TCRdb, limited to in-frame rearrangements. These files lack a portion of the clones; in checked studies, under half of the deficit traces to unresolved V genes, and the cause of the others is not known. This sample lists about 120,000 clones; around 80% were detected once. The ten largest clones capture 8.8% of the sample. Sequenced input: PBMCs. Every receptor here comes from a female donor in good health and CMV-seropositive.

The V and J genes are TRBV28 and TRBJ2-3; the D is unclear. CDR3 size: 16 residues. The V gene's germline CDR1 is MDHEN and CDR2 SYDVKM. Trimming stripped 7 bases from V and 0 bases from J, with 17 bases between. The CDR3 here is CASTPGGSFSTDTQYF. The CDR3 bases are TGTGCCAGCACCCCTGGCGGATCTTTTAGCACAGATACGCAGTATTTT.

The rearrangement links TRBV5-1 to TRBJ2-7; TRBD1 might be the D (5 bases). The V gene's germline CDR1 is SGHRS and CDR2 YFSETQ. This CDR3 contains 17 residues. V dropped 1 base and J dropped 4 bases, with 21 bases sitting between them. Here the CDR3 reads CASSLYLGRGSPYEQYF. In nucleotides, the CDR3 is TGCGCCAGCAGCTTGTATCTTGGAAGGGGAAGTCCTTACGAGCAGTACTTC.

There are a few counts of this clone. The chain is built from TRBV5-1 and TRBJ2-6; the D gene is possibly TRBD2 (6 bases). CDR1 and CDR2 (germline): SGHRS, YFSETQ. The ends were cut back, 4 bases at V and 0 bases at J, with 14 bases in the middle. The CDR3 spans 17 residues. Written as DNA, the CDR3 is TGCGCCAGCAGCCTTTCGGGACTCACCTCTGGGGCCAACGTCCTGACTTTC. Translating it yields CASSLSGLTSGANVLTF.